Following are 23 T cell receptor beta chains from one sample sequenced in a study of CD8 T cells in Susac syndrome. Random hexamers were used to reverse transcribe an amount of about 0.45 to 1 ug RNA. TCRdb passed the immunoSEQ multiplex PCR reads through MiXCR, listing each CDR3 protein once. The sample has some 150,000 distinct CDR3 sequences; roughly 95% are singletons. The sample taken for sequencing was CD4+ T cells from PBMCs. The source is a human donor in good health.

The chain employs TRBV6-1 and TRBJ1-3, with D possibly matching TRBD1 (6 bases). V shed 7 bases and J shed 3 bases, with 13 bases lying between them. Germline CDR1 and CDR2: MNHNS and SASEGT. This CDR3 comprises 14 residues. CDR3 loop: CASTLHRDGNTIYF. In DNA, the CDR3 is TGTGCCAGCACCCTTCACAGGGATGGAAACACCATATATTTT.

This chain links TRBV28 with TRBJ1-2, with 8 bases matching TRBD1. Germline CDR1 MDHEN, CDR2 SYDVKM. The CDR3 is made up of 12 amino acids. Losses at the gene ends were 7 bases for V and 8 bases for J; bases not matched to a gene: 6. The CDR3 region has the DNA TGTGCCAGCACCTCGACAGGGGACGGCTACACCTTC. Its translation is CASTSTGDGYTF.

V usage is TRBV19 and J usage is TRBJ1-1, with D perhaps matching TRBD1 (5 bases). There are 11 residues in the CDR3. Trimming pared 10 bases from V and 5 bases from J, leaving 11 bases between. The germline gives CDR1 LNHDA, CDR2 SQIVND (reference sequence). The CDR3 DNA sequence: TGTGCCATCCTAGGGGTTACTGAAGCTTTCTTT. Translated: CAILGVTEAFF.

CDR3 region: CASSLLRRGTGELFF. CDR3 nucleotide sequence: TGTGCCAGCAGCCTATTAAGGAGGGGCACCGGGGAGCTGTTTTTT. The chain recombines TRBV3-1 with TRBJ2-2, with D tentatively TRBD2 (6 bases). Germline V gene lookup returns CDR1 LGHDT and CDR2 YNNKEL (reference sequence). The length of the CDR3 is 15 residues. V lost 4 bases to trimming and J lost 4 bases, with 13 bases between them.

The chain uses TRBV27 and TRBJ1-1; 8 bases are shared with TRBD1. The CDR3 spans 15 residues. V trimming: 5 bases; J trimming: 4 bases; junction bases outside the gene matches: 9. The V gene's germline CDR1 is MNHEY and CDR2 SMNVEV (reference sequence). Here the CDR3 DNA reads TGTGCCAGCAGTCCTTGGACAGGGAAGGGCACTGAAGCTTTCTTT. Amino acids: CASSPWTGKGTEAFF.

The V gene is TRBV3-1, the J gene TRBJ1-1, with D possibly TRBD1 on 6 matching bases. Per germline, CDR1 LGHDT and CDR2 YNNKEL (reference sequence). Trimming removed 0 bases at V and 6 bases at J, with 14 bases between. This CDR3 has 15 amino acids. CDR3 nucleotides: TGTGCCAGCAGCCAAGAGGTAGGGGGATGGGCTGAAGCTTTCTTT. It encodes CASSQEVGGWAEAFF.

The chain employs TRBV23-1 and TRBJ2-3; D unresolved. TRBV23-1 is an ORF; its function is uncertain. V was pared by 11 bases and J by 10 bases, with 13 bases between. CDR3 size: 10 residues. The CDR3 spells CARALEAQYF. The CDR3 bases are TGCGCCCGCGCTCTCGAAGCGCAGTATTTT.

The chain uses TRBV12-3 or TRBV12-4 and TRBJ2-4; no clear D. V lost 5 bases to trimming and J lost 0 bases, with 11 bases between them. The CDR3 extends over 15 amino acids. The CDR3 DNA sequence: TGTGCCAGCAGTCCTGAACTCCTAGCCAAAAACATTCAGTACTTC. This gives the protein CASSPELLAKNIQYF.

The CDR3, as DNA: TGTGCCAGCAGTTTGGGTCAAGGCGGCGAGTACACAGATACGCAGTATTTT. This gives the protein CASSLGQGGEYTDTQYF. V is TRBV12-3 or TRBV12-4 and J is TRBJ2-3; D is undetermined. This CDR3 region has 17 residues. V lost 3 bases and J 2 bases, leaving 18 bases between the germline ends.

This chain uses TRBV10-3 with TRBJ2-5, with a tentative D call TRBD2 (5 bases). Trimming stripped 3 bases from V and 3 bases from J, with 11 bases between. The germline V gene encodes CDR1 ENHRY and CDR2 SYGVKD. The CDR3 length is 14 residues. The CDR3 DNA follows: TGTGCCATCAGTGATGAGGGTAGAAAAGAGACCCAGTACTTC. It specifies CAISDEGRKETQYF.

The chain couples TRBV2 to TRBJ2-7; D not resolved. The germline V gene has CDR1 SNHLY and CDR2 FYNNEI. This CDR3 region has 11 residues. The V end lost 7 bases, the J end lost 5 bases, and 9 bases lay between the germline ends. CDR3 residues: CASTQGHEQYF. The CDR3 DNA reads TGTGCCAGCACTCAAGGGCACGAGCAGTACTTC. Using reference TRBV2 and TRBJ2-7 for the parts outside the CDR3, the full variable domain is EPEVTQTPSHQVTQMGQEVILRCVPISNHLYFYWYRQILGQKVEFLVSFYNNEISEKSEIFDDQFSVERPDGSNFTLKIRSTKLEDSAMYFCASTQGHEQYFGPGTRLTVT.

V and J are TRBV20-1 and TRBJ1-4, with 12 bases fitting TRBD1. CDR3 length: 18 residues. Trimming at V came to 3 bases and at J to 7 bases, leaving 15 bases not matched to a gene. CDR1 is DFQATT and CDR2 is SNEGSKA in the germline V gene (reference sequence). CDR3 in amino acids: CSASPWGTGGAQGEKLFF. The CDR3 nucleotides are TGCAGTGCTAGTCCATGGGGGACAGGGGGCGCCCAGGGTGAAAAACTGTTTTTT.

This chain uses TRBV24-1 with TRBJ2-1, with TRBD2 identical over 10 bases. The CDR3 has 16 amino acids. Per germline, CDR1 KGHDR and CDR2 SFDVKD. Germline trimming cut 5 bases from V and 8 bases from J; bases unmatched to any gene: 11. CDR3 DNA: TGTGCCACCAGTGTAGGGGGCGGGAGCGGGAGGGATGAGCAGTTCTTC. Translating it yields CATSVGGGSGRDEQFF.

This clonotype was detected once. The CDR3: CASSSDRDGGYTF. CDR3 DNA sequence: TGTGCCAGCAGCTCGGACAGGGATGGCGGCTACACCTTC. The rearrangement uses TRBV5-4 and TRBJ1-2, with 8 bases identical to TRBD1. The CDR3 runs to 13 residues. V shed 3 bases and J 8 bases; nucleotides not matched to a gene: 6. The germline gives CDR1 SGHNT, CDR2 YYREEE (reference sequence).

The chain has TRBV25-1 and TRBJ1-2; possible D gene TRBD1, 5 bases. Germline loops: CDR1 MGHDK, CDR2 SYGVNS. The ends were cut back, 2 bases at V and 5 bases at J, with 18 bases in the middle. This CDR3 spans 16 amino acids. The CDR3 DNA reads as TGTGCCAGCAGTGAAATCGGCGGGGGACCTAGGTATGGCTACACCTTC. This encodes CASSEIGGGPRYGYTF.

The rearrangement uses TRBV3-1 and TRBJ1-2, with D perhaps TRBD1 (5 bases). V was pared by 0 bases and J by 5 bases, with 13 bases between. Looked up from germline, CDR1 is LGHDT and CDR2 is YNNKEL (reference sequence). The CDR3 totals 15 residues. CDR3 loop: CASSQEGQGLYGYTF. CDR3 nucleotide sequence: TGTGCCAGCAGCCAAGAAGGGCAGGGCTTGTATGGCTACACCTTC.

A single count supports this clonotype. This rearrangement joins TRBV7-9 to TRBJ2-1; the D gene is possibly TRBD2 (5 bases). The germline V and J ends were trimmed by 7 bases and 0 bases, with 16 bases remaining between them. The V gene's germline CDR1 is SEHNR and CDR2 FQNEAQ (reference sequence). The CDR3 covers 16 residues. In nucleotides, the CDR3 is TGTGCCAGCACGGGTCTACGGGGTAGCTCCTACAATGAGCAGTTCTTC. Residues: CASTGLRGSSYNEQFF. The full variable domain, with the rest looked up from reference TRBV7-9 and TRBJ2-1, is DTGVSQNPRHKITKRGQNVTFRCDPISEHNRLYWYRQTLGQGPEFLTYFQNEAQLEKSRLLSDRFSAERPKGSFSTLEIQRTEQGDSAMYLCASTGLRGSSYNEQFFGPGTRLTVL.

Concerning this clonotype: Mismatch with germline at one junction end may stem from a read error. The chain is built from TRBV5-1 and TRBJ1-6; D uncertain. CDR1 is SGHRS and CDR2 is YFSETQ in the germline V gene. The CDR3 covers 12 residues. Here the CDR3 reads CASGGRQRIGGF. The CDR3 DNA follows: TGCGCCAGCGGAGGGCGCCAGAGGATTGGTGGTTTT.

This clonotype has only a few counts. The chain links TRBV13 to TRBJ2-2, with TRBD1 identical over 7 bases. Unmatched junction bases numbered 3, after V lost 4 bases and J lost 1 base. The CDR3 sequence is 15 residues long. Per germline, CDR1 PRHDT and CDR2 FYEKMQ (reference sequence). Here the CDR3 reads CASSWGQMNTGELFF. The CDR3 coding sequence is TGTGCCAGCAGCTGGGGACAGATGAACACCGGGGAGCTGTTTTTT.

V usage is TRBV2 and J usage is TRBJ2-3; possibly TRBD1 for D (7 bases). Trimming pared 3 bases from V and 2 bases from J, leaving 9 bases between. CDR3 size: 14 residues. Germline V gene data show CDR1 as SNHLY and CDR2 as FYNNEI. CDR3: CASSDRGDTDTQYF. DNA of the CDR3: TGTGCCAGCAGTGACAGGGGGGACACAGATACGCAGTATTTT. Looking up the rest from reference TRBV2 and TRBJ2-3 gives the full variable domain: EPEVTQTPSHQVTQMGQEVILRCVPISNHLYFYWYRQILGQKVEFLVSFYNNEISEKSEIFDDQFSVERPDGSNFTLKIRSTKLEDSAMYFCASSDRGDTDTQYFGPGTRLTVL.

In nucleotides, the CDR3 is TGTGCCAGCAGTTCGAGAGGCGATAATGAGCAGTTCTTC. Translation gives CASSSRGDNEQFF. The V gene is TRBV12-3 or TRBV12-4, the J gene TRBJ2-1; no clear D gene. With 4 bases removed from V and 7 bases from J, the gap between germline ends came to 11 bases. The CDR3 has 13 amino acids.

This clonotype was found once. J is TRBJ2-3 and V is TRBV5-1; 9 nucleotides agree with TRBD2. CDR1 SGHRS and CDR2 YFSETQ come from the germline V gene. The CDR3 is made up of 14 amino acids. J lost 6 bases, V lost 3 bases, and 5 bases had no gene match. CDR3 loop: CASSYRTSADTQYF. The CDR3 DNA sequence: TGCGCCAGCAGCTATCGGACTAGCGCGGATACGCAGTATTTT.

The chain is built from TRBV3-1 and TRBJ2-2; D not resolved. Germline V CDR1 and CDR2: LGHDT, YNNKEL (reference sequence). V was pared by 2 bases and J by 7 bases, with 5 bases between. This CDR3 is 12 amino acids long. The CDR3 nucleotides are TGTGCCAGCAGCCAATTTGACGGGGAGCTGTTTTTT. Its protein is CASSQFDGELFF.